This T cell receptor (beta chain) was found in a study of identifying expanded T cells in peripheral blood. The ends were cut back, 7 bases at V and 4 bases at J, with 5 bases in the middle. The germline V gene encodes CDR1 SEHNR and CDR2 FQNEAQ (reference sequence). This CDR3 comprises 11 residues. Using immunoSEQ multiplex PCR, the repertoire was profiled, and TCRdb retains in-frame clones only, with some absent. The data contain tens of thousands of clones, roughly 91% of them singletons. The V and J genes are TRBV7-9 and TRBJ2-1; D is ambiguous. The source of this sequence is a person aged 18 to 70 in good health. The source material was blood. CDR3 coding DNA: TGTGCCAGCACCAAATACAATGAGCAGTTCTTC. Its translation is CASTKYNEQFF.